This T cell receptor (beta chain) came from a study of radiotherapy plus CTLA-4 blockade in lung cancer. Findings of the study overall: Blood TCR clones of tumor origin expanded after radiotherapy plus ipilimumab.

This clone was picked up a small number of times. Its antigen is unknown. The CDR3 contains 15 residues. V was clipped by 5 bases and J by 2 bases, with 13 bases between them. The germline gives CDR1 MNHEY, CDR2 SMNVEV (reference sequence). The repertoire was sequenced with immunoSEQ multiplex PCR; TCRdb's copy has only in-frame clones and lacks some. The sample carries about 120,000 clones, more than 65% recorded once. The sequence was obtained from a human donor with non-small cell lung cancer who had a partial response to radiotherapy plus ipilimumab. The chain has TRBV27 and TRBJ1-5; no clear D gene. This material consisted of peripheral blood, taken from a patient treated with radiotherapy plus ipilimumab. The CDR3 spells CASSIDTGGNQPQHF. CDR3 DNA sequence: TGTGCCAGCAGTATCGACACCGGGGGCAATCAGCCCCAGCATTTT.